This entry concerns a single T cell receptor (beta chain). The antigen remains undetermined. This specimen belongs to a study of post-analysis software for immune sequencing data. Study context: Secondary progressive, relapsing-remitting and progressive-relapsing multiple sclerosis were among the included disease courses.

Each TCR beta cDNA library carried unique molecular identifiers. It was from about 0.94 to 9.7 million T cells that approximately 500,000 cDNA molecules came. TCRdb processed the PCR reads anew with MiXCR; each CDR3 protein has one entry. The table records approximately 160,000 distinct CDR3 sequences, over 25% of them present only once. V was clipped by 1 base and J by 4 bases, with 11 bases between them. CDR3 size: 15 residues. Germline-derived CDR1 and CDR2 are SGHRS and YFSETQ. Findings and caveats of the study: There were a few TRBV segments more frequent in patients than controls, and TRBV5-6, TRBV5-1 and TRBV20-1 were among them. Multiple sclerosis patients showed significantly lower normalized Chao1 diversity than controls did.

Specimen: blood. This TCR was recovered from a girl between 10 and 17 years old with multiple sclerosis. V is TRBV5-1 and J is TRBJ2-2, with D unresolved. CDR3: CASSLLGSSTGELFF. The CDR3 coding sequence is TGCGCCAGCAGCTTGCTAGGGTCTAGCACCGGGGAGCTGTTTTTT.